These 29 T cell receptor beta chains were sequenced from one sample in a study of T cell repertoires in cytomegalovirus infection. These receptors' antigens are unknown. Using its own MiXCR run on the reads, TCRdb lists one record per CDR3 protein. Among 110,000 or so distinct CDR3 sequences listed, over 25% were seen once. Material: CD8+ T cells from cultured PBMCs, obtained from culture after CMV antigen stimulation. The receptors here all came from a human donor in good health (CMV status not recorded). Some clones in this sample may be carry-over from other donors' samples.

The chain links TRBV6-6 to TRBJ1-1; D ambiguous. CDR3 length: 14 residues. V lost 0 bases and J 0 bases, leaving 5 bases between the germline ends. Germline CDR1 MNHNY, CDR2 SVGAGI (reference sequence). The CDR3 sequence: CASSYSSVNTEAFF. The CDR3 bases are TGTGCCAGCAGTTACTCTTCGGTGAACACTGAAGCTTTCTTT.

DNA of the CDR3: TGTGCCAGCAGTTACTCGGGAGGCTGGTATAGCAATCAGCCCCAGCATTTT. Its translation is CASSYSGGWYSNQPQHF. This chain connects TRBV6-2 or TRBV6-3 to TRBJ1-5, with D hard to call. Trimming removed 0 bases at V and 0 bases at J, with 12 bases between. Germline V gene lookup returns CDR1 MNHEY and CDR2 SVGEGT. This CDR3 region has 17 residues.

This chain links TRBV7-2 with TRBJ2-1; the D gene is possibly TRBD1 (5 bases). The germline V and J ends were trimmed by 3 bases and 0 bases, with 15 bases remaining between them. The CDR3 totals 17 residues. The V gene's germline CDR1 is SGHTA and CDR2 FQGNSA. The CDR3 reads CASSFSGSLSSYNEQFF. Written as DNA, the CDR3 is TGTGCCAGCAGCTTCTCAGGGTCCCTTAGCTCCTACAATGAGCAGTTCTTC.

The chain is built from TRBV20-1 and TRBJ2-7; weak D call: TRBD1 (6 bases). The CDR3 covers 16 residues. V was clipped by 0 bases and J by 2 bases, with 17 bases between them. Germline loops: CDR1 DFQATT, CDR2 SNEGSKA (reference sequence). The CDR3 protein is CSARDLIPGTPYEQYF. CDR3 in DNA: TGCAGTGCTAGAGATCTAATTCCGGGGACACCCTACGAGCAGTACTTC.

This clonotype occurred once. This sequence joins TRBV7-8 and TRBJ2-1; 11 bases line up with TRBD2. Germline lookup yields CDR1 SGHVS and CDR2 FQNEAQ. This CDR3 is built from 17 residues. Losses at the gene ends were 5 bases for V and 5 bases for J; bases not matched to a gene: 11. The CDR3 loop reads CASSPVSSGGANNEQFF. The CDR3 DNA sequence: TGTGCCAGCAGCCCCGTCAGTAGCGGGGGGGCCAACAATGAGCAGTTCTTC.

The rearrangement links TRBV20-1 to TRBJ2-7; 8 bases match TRBD1. The CDR3 is 15 residues long. Germline trimming cut 4 bases from V and 2 bases from J; bases unmatched to any gene: 10. Germline V CDR1 and CDR2: DFQATT, SNEGSKA (reference sequence). CDR3 DNA sequence: TGCAGTGCTACCGATCGGACAGGGATCACCTACGAGCAGTACTTC. Translated, it gives CSATDRTGITYEQYF.

This clonotype was counted a few times. This chain links TRBV5-1 with TRBJ2-7; D unclear. The CDR3 totals 14 residues. V was cut by 4 bases and J by 3 bases, with 14 bases left in between. Germline assignment: CDR1 SGHRS and CDR2 YFSETQ. The CDR3 spells CASSPSDGNYEQYF. The DNA of the CDR3 is TGCGCCAGCAGCCCCTCGGACGGTAACTACGAGCAGTACTTC.

This chain links TRBV6-1 with TRBJ1-2; D unresolved. The CDR3 is made up of 11 amino acids. CDR1 and CDR2 from the germline V gene are MNHNS and SASEGT. The ends were cut back, 6 bases at V and 4 bases at J, with 6 bases in the middle. The CDR3 coding sequence is TGTGCCAGCAGCCCAGTCTATGGCTACACCTTC. Protein: CASSPVYGYTF.

The rearrangement uses TRBV5-4 and TRBJ2-2, with TRBD1 identical over 8 bases. J gave up 5 bases and V 3 bases, and 6 bases lay outside the gene matches. Germline assignment: CDR1 SGHNT and CDR2 YYREEE (reference sequence). The length of the CDR3 is 15 residues. In nucleotides, the CDR3 is TGTGCCAGCAGCTCGGGACAGGAGTGGACCGGGGAGCTGTTTTTT. It is translated as CASSSGQEWTGELFF. Full variable domain (rest looked up from reference TRBV5-4 and TRBJ2-2): ETGVTQSPTHLIKTRGQQVTLRCSSQSGHNTVSWYQQALGQGPQFIFQYYREEENGRGNFPPRFSGLQFPNYSSELNVNALELDDSALYLCASSSGQEWTGELFFGEGSRLTVL.

This chain uses TRBV13 with TRBJ2-1; 10 bases are shared with TRBD1. Germline lookup yields CDR1 PRHDT and CDR2 FYEKMQ (reference sequence). The CDR3 length is 15 residues. J gave up 7 bases and V 1 base, and 4 bases lay outside the gene matches. The CDR3 sequence: CASSLAGQGRNEQFF. CDR3 in DNA: TGTGCCAGCAGCTTAGCGGGACAGGGGAGGAATGAGCAGTTCTTC.

This clonotype was counted a few times. This chain joins TRBV4-1 and TRBJ1-5; no reliable D call. The germline V and J ends were trimmed by 0 bases and 5 bases, with 14 bases remaining between them. The CDR3 length is 16 residues. The germline V gene encodes CDR1 MGHRA and CDR2 YSYEKL. The CDR3 sequence: CASSQDGRGGDQPQHF. The CDR3, as DNA: TGCGCCAGCAGCCAAGATGGCCGGGGTGGGGATCAGCCCCAGCATTTT.

This clonotype has only a few counts. This chain links TRBV29-1 with TRBJ2-1; weak D call: TRBD1 (5 bases). The germline V gene encodes CDR1 SQVTM and CDR2 ANQGSEA. Trimming shortened V by 2 bases and J by 2 bases, and 10 bases separated the two germline ends. CDR3 size: 14 residues. The CDR3 is CSVEIGAAYNEQFF. CDR3 DNA sequence: TGCAGCGTTGAAATTGGGGCGGCCTACAATGAGCAGTTCTTC.

This chain connects TRBV27 to TRBJ2-7; TRBD1 might be the D (6 bases). V gave up 4 bases and J gave up 0 bases, with 13 bases separating them. Germline V gene lookup returns CDR1 MNHEY and CDR2 SMNVEV (reference sequence). The CDR3 is 15 residues long. CDR3 in DNA: TGTGCCAGCAGTTCCGCCGGGACAAGCTCCTACGAGCAGTACTTC. Its protein product is CASSSAGTSSYEQYF.

The rearrangement links TRBV7-2 to TRBJ1-2; 11 bases agree with TRBD1. This CDR3 spans 15 amino acids. Germline-derived CDR1 and CDR2 are SGHTA and FQGNSA. V dropped 3 bases and J dropped 8; count of bases not matched to a gene: 8. The CDR3 DNA is TGTGCCAGCAGCTTTTTAGGACAGGGGGCGTTGGGCTACACCTTC. Translation: CASSFLGQGALGYTF.

This clonotype has more than one count but fewer than ten. Here the CDR3 reads CASRGQGIVYGYTF. The CDR3 nucleotides are TGTGCCAGCAGGGGACAGGGAATAGTATATGGCTACACCTTC. The chain has TRBV12-3 or TRBV12-4 and TRBJ1-2; 9 nucleotides match TRBD1. CDR3 length: 14 amino acids. Trimming took 6 bases from V and 5 from J; bases not matched to a gene: 7.

The chain couples TRBV5-1 to TRBJ2-4; possible D gene TRBD2, 6 bases. Deletions cut 1 base from V and 1 base from J, with 12 bases between. The CDR3 sequence is 16 residues long. Germline-derived CDR1 and CDR2 are SGHRS and YFSETQ. The CDR3 reads CASSLYHGGAKNIQYF. In DNA form, the CDR3 reads TGCGCCAGCAGCTTGTATCACGGAGGGGCCAAAAACATTCAGTACTTC.

V is TRBV6-2 or TRBV6-3 and J is TRBJ1-5; D is ambiguous. Trimming stripped 5 bases from V and 6 bases from J, with 14 bases between. The CDR3 consists of 14 residues. Germline V gives CDR1 MNHEY, CDR2 SVGEGT. The CDR3 protein is CASSPSVVGQPQHF. The CDR3 DNA sequence: TGTGCCAGCAGTCCCTCGGTCGTAGGTCAGCCCCAGCATTTT.

V is TRBV19 and J is TRBJ1-5, with 7 bases lining up with TRBD1. Trimming cost V 8 bases and J 4 bases; bases outside gene matches: 2. The CDR3 length is 12 residues. Germline assignment: CDR1 LNHDA and CDR2 SQIVND (reference sequence). The CDR3 loop reads CASQGENQPQHF. For the CDR3, the DNA is TGTGCCAGTCAGGGGGAGAATCAGCCCCAGCATTTT.

The genes are TRBV18 and TRBJ2-7; 11 bases match TRBD1. This CDR3 spans 15 amino acids. V gave up 4 bases and J gave up 2 bases; unmatched junction bases: 4. The germline V gene encodes CDR1 KGHSH and CDR2 LQKENI. CDR3 DNA sequence: TGTGCCAGCTCACGACCGGGACAGGGGGCCTACGAGCAGTACTTC. As protein: CASSRPGQGAYEQYF.

This clonotype was counted between two and nine times. The chain recombines TRBV11-2 with TRBJ2-1; TRBD1 matches 7 bases. This CDR3 is 13 amino acids long. V dropped 5 bases and J dropped 6; count of bases not matched to a gene: 4. Germline lookup yields CDR1 SGHAT and CDR2 FQNNGV. This CDR3 is CASSLRQGNEQFF. The CDR3, as DNA: TGTGCCAGCAGCCTCCGACAGGGCAATGAGCAGTTCTTC.

This clonotype was recorded a few times. The rearrangement joins TRBV6-5 to TRBJ1-1; D ambiguous. This CDR3 is 14 amino acids long. Trimming removed 6 bases at V and 2 bases at J, with 13 bases between. Looked up from germline, CDR1 is MNHEY and CDR2 is SVGAGI. The CDR3 DNA reads as TGTGCCAGCAGAATCCTCGGGCCTAACACTGAAGCTTTCTTT. Amino acid sequence: CASRILGPNTEAFF.

The chain has TRBV7-8 and TRBJ2-5; TRBD1 matches 11 bases. Per germline, CDR1 SGHVS and CDR2 FQNEAQ. J lost 3 bases, V lost 1 base, and 10 bases had no gene match. The CDR3 totals 18 residues. CDR3 in amino acids: CASSLGGQGALEEETQYF. The CDR3 nucleotides are TGTGCCAGCAGCTTAGGAGGACAGGGGGCACTTGAGGAAGAGACCCAGTACTTC.

This clonotype came up a few times. The rearrangement uses TRBV6-1 and TRBJ2-7, with 9 bases lining up with TRBD1. Germline assignment: CDR1 MNHNS and CDR2 SASEGT. The CDR3 runs to 15 residues. Unmatched junction bases numbered 5, after V lost 2 bases and J lost 3 bases. CDR3 nucleotides: TGTGCCAGCAGTGAACGAGGGACAGGGTTCTACGAGCAGTACTTC. This gives the protein CASSERGTGFYEQYF.

This chain connects TRBV5-6 to TRBJ2-7; D unresolved. In germline, CDR1 is SGHDT, CDR2 YYEEEE. The CDR3 covers 14 residues. V lost 3 bases to trimming and J lost 4 bases, with 14 bases between them. This chain's CDR3 is CASSYGSLGYEQYF. The CDR3 DNA reads TGTGCCAGCAGCTACGGGTCCCTGGGGTACGAGCAGTACTTC.

This chain connects TRBV7-2 to TRBJ1-4; 10 nucleotides align to TRBD1. The V gene end was trimmed by 5 bases and the J gene end by 6 bases; junction bases not matched to a gene: 3. The CDR3 runs to 14 residues. Germline V gene data show CDR1 as SGHTA and CDR2 as FQGNSA. The CDR3 sequence: CASSLTGGDEKLFF. The CDR3 DNA follows: TGTGCCAGCAGCCTGACAGGGGGCGATGAAAAACTGTTTTTT.

V usage is TRBV6-5 and J usage is TRBJ2-5, with D maybe TRBD1 (6 bases). Germline values: CDR1 MNHEY, CDR2 SVGAGI. The length of the CDR3 is 14 residues. Trimming shortened V by 3 bases and J by 3 bases, and 11 bases separated the two germline ends. The CDR3, as DNA: TGTGCCAGCAGTTATGCAGGGGCCGAAGAGACCCAGTACTTC. It translates to CASSYAGAEETQYF.

At least ten counts were recorded for this clonotype. The CDR3 loop reads CASSTGWTSGGLAETQYF. The CDR3 DNA is TGTGCCAGCAGCACCGGATGGACTAGCGGGGGGTTAGCGGAGACCCAGTACTTC. The chain is built from TRBV7-6 and TRBJ2-5, with 14 bases lining up with TRBD2. CDR3 length: 18 residues. Trimming cost V 5 bases and J 5 bases; bases outside gene matches: 13. Germline CDR1 reads SGHVS; CDR2 reads FNYEAQ.

The chain couples TRBV6-6 to TRBJ1-2, with D tentatively TRBD1 (5 bases). Trimming removed 6 bases at V and 0 bases at J, with 20 bases between. This CDR3 is 17 amino acids long. Germline V gene sequence: CDR1 MNHNY, CDR2 SVGAGI (reference sequence). The DNA of the CDR3 is TGTGCCAGCAGCACCGAAGGGACCGACAGAACTAACTATGGCTACACCTTC. Protein product: CASSTEGTDRTNYGYTF.

This clonotype was counted between two and nine times. The gene calls are TRBV11-2 and TRBJ2-4, with D possibly being TRBD2 (7 bases). The CDR3 has 16 residues. V was cut by 1 base and J by 8 bases, with 18 bases left in between. The germline V gene encodes CDR1 SGHAT and CDR2 FQNNGV. This CDR3 reads CASSLAYRGAHDIQYF. The CDR3 DNA reads as TGTGCCAGCAGCTTAGCGTATCGGGGGGCCCATGACATTCAGTACTTC. The whole variable domain, remainder taken from reference TRBV11-2 and TRBJ2-4, is EAGVAQSPRYKIIEKRQSVAFWCNPISGHATLYWYQQILGQGPKLLIQFQNNGVVDDSQLPKDRFSAERLKGVDSTLKIQPAKLEDSAVYLCASSLAYRGAHDIQYFGAGTRLSVL.